This T cell receptor beta chain was sequenced for a study of CD8 T cells in Susac syndrome. TCR beta sequences were obtained from blood CD8+ and CD4+ T cells. The study used treatment-naive patients who had stable or active relapsing-remitting disease as multiple sclerosis controls. Negative isolation was used for CD8+ and CD4+ T cells, and FACS enrichment was applied to TEMRA cells. Comment on this clonotype: What it recognizes is unknown.

V gave up 6 bases and J gave up 5 bases, with 13 bases separating them. CDR3 length: 12 amino acids. Germline CDR1 reads SQVTM; CDR2 reads ANQGSEA. Whole-study results and caveats: The study recognized that its TCR sequencing and HLA analysis covered a relatively small number of individuals.

With random hexamers, reverse transcription was performed on about 0.5 to 1 ug of RNA. TCRdb reprocessed the immunoSEQ multiplex PCR reads via MiXCR and lists one record per CDR3 protein. The sample has a few hundred thousand distinct CDR3 sequences, just over 90% seen once. This chain connects TRBV29-1 to TRBJ1-2; no clear D. The specimen sequenced was CD4+ T cells from PBMCs. The clonotype originates from a human donor with multiple sclerosis. CDR3 residues: CSVPGRAYGYTF. Here the CDR3 DNA reads TGCAGCGTCCCCGGCCGGGCATATGGCTACACCTTC.